This T cell receptor beta chain was documented in a study of blood T cell repertoires in COVID-19. Study processing details: Amplification of reference gene primers was used by the study to estimate nucleated cell counts. Sequenced by immunoSEQ multiplex PCR; TCRdb stores in-frame clones only, minus some. Clonal size and the V and J genes are those of that table, whereas D and trimming came from the DNA. The table includes some 200,000 clones, around 90% detected once. Trimming removed 6 bases from V and 5 bases from J, with 19 bases in between. CDR3 length: 15 residues. CDR1 MDHEN and CDR2 SYDVKM come from the germline V gene.

This chain joins TRBV28 and TRBJ1-2, with no clear D. The origin of this receptor is a man in his fifties with acute or convalescent COVID-19. Source material: peripheral blood. The CDR3 here is CASRRMDRTRYGYTF. CDR3 sequence (DNA): TGTGCCAGCAGGCGAATGGATCGAACGAGGTATGGCTACACCTTC.